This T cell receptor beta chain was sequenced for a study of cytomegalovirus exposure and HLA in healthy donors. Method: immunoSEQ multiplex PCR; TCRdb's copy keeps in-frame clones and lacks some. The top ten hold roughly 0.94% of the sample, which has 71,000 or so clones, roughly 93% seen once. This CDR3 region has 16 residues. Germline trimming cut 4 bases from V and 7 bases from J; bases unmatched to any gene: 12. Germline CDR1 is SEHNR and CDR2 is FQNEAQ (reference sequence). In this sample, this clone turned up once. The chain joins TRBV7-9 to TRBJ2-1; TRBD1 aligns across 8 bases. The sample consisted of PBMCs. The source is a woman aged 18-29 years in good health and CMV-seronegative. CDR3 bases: TGTGCCAGCAGCTCTTATGGCACAGGGGGGCGGAATGAGCAGTTCTTC. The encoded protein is CASSSYGTGGRNEQFF.